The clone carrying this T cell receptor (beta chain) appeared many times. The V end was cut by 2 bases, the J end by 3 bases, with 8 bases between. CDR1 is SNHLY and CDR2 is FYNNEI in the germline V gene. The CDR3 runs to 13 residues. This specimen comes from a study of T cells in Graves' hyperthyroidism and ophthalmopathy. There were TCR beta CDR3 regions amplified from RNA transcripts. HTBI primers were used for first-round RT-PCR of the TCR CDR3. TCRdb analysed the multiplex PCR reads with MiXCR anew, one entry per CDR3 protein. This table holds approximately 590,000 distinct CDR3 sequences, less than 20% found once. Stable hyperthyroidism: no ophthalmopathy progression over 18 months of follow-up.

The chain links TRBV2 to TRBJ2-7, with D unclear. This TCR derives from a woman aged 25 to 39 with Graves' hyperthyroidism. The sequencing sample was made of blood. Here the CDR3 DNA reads TGTGCCAGCAGTGAAAGGACGGACTACGAGCAGTACTTC. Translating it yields CASSERTDYEQYF. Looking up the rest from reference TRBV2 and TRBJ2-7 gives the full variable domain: EPEVTQTPSHQVTQMGQEVILRCVPISNHLYFYWYRQILGQKVEFLVSFYNNEISEKSEIFDDQFSVERPDGSNFTLKIRSTKLEDSAMYFCASSERTDYEQYFGPGTRLTVT.